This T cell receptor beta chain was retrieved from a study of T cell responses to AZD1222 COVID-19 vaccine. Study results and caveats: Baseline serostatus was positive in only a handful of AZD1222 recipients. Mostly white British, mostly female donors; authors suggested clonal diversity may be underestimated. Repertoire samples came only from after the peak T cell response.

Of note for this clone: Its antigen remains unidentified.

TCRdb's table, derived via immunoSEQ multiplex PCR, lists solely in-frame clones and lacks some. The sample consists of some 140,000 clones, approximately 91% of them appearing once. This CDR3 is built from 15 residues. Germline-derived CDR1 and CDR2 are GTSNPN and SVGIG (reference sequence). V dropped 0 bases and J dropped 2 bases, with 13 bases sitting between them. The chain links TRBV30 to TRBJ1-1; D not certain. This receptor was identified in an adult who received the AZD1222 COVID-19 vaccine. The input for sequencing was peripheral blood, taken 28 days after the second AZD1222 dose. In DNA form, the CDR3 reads TGTGCCTGGAGTGTACAAAGGGTCCTAAACACTGAAGCTTTCTTT. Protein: CAWSVQRVLNTEAFF.